These 18 T cell receptor beta chains came from one sample sequenced in a study of shared clonotypes between healthy human individuals. Method: immunoSEQ multiplex PCR; TCRdb's copy keeps in-frame clones and lacks some. The sample lists 450,000 to 500,000 clones; about 80% were seen once. Sequences were obtained from PBMCs. All receptors derive from a woman aged 40 to 49 in good health. Some clones in this sample may be carry-over from other donors' samples.

This CDR3 reads CAITVTSAGSYNEQFF. DNA of the CDR3: TGTGCCATCACCGTGACTAGCGCCGGCTCCTACAATGAGCAGTTCTTC. This rearrangement joins TRBV10-3 to TRBJ2-1; 8 bases are shared with TRBD2. The CDR3 runs to 16 residues. V gave up 7 bases and J gave up 0 bases; unmatched junction bases: 8. The germline gives CDR1 ENHRY, CDR2 SYGVKD.

The chain employs TRBV28 and TRBJ2-1; D is unresolved. Trimming cost V 2 bases and J 8 bases, with 4 bases left between them. This CDR3 is built from 11 residues. Germline values: CDR1 MDHEN, CDR2 SYDVKM. This CDR3 is CASSLRDEQFF. The CDR3 DNA is TGTGCCAGCAGTTTACGGGATGAGCAGTTCTTC.

V gene TRBV19 combines with J gene TRBJ2-6; a possible D gene is TRBD1 (6 bases). Germline V lookup: CDR1 LNHDA, CDR2 SQIVND (reference sequence). The CDR3 totals 15 residues. The CDR3 DNA follows: TGTGCTTCCGGGACAACTTACTCTGGGGCCAACGTCCTGACTTTC. Amino acids: CASGTTYSGANVLTF.

The chain links TRBV5-4 to TRBJ2-5; 8 nucleotides line up with TRBD2. With 3 bases clipped from V and 4 bases from J, the junction kept 17 bases outside the gene matches. CDR3 size: 18 residues. CDR1 is SGHNT, CDR2 YYREEE, per germline (reference sequence). Here the CDR3 reads CASSSPTPFGREGETQYF. The CDR3 DNA is TGTGCCAGCAGCTCCCCCACCCCCTTTGGCCGGGAGGGAGAGACCCAGTACTTC.

This clone was counted only a few times. V is TRBV28 and J is TRBJ2-5; D is tentatively TRBD1 or TRBD2 (5 bases each). The V end was cut by 8 bases, the J end by 5 bases, with 15 bases between. Germline-derived CDR1 and CDR2 are MDHEN and SYDVKM. This CDR3 is 13 amino acids long. The CDR3 sequence is CASGTLGWETQYF. Written as DNA, the CDR3 is TGTGCCAGCGGGACCCTGGGGTGGGAGACCCAGTACTTC.

The genes are TRBV25-1 and TRBJ2-1; 15 positions agree with TRBD2. CDR1 and CDR2 from the germline V gene are MGHDK and SYGVNS. The junction had 6 bases not matched to a gene; V was cut back by 8 bases and J by 7 bases. This CDR3 spans 15 amino acids. CDR3 loop: CASGGTSGRFNEQFF. The DNA for the CDR3 is TGTGCCAGCGGAGGGACTAGCGGGAGGTTTAATGAGCAGTTCTTC.

The J gene is TRBJ2-7, the V gene TRBV19; 7 bases align to TRBD1. Germline V CDR1 and CDR2: LNHDA, SQIVND (reference sequence). The CDR3 runs 13 residues. V gave up 4 bases and J gave up 2 bases; unmatched junction bases: 2. CDR3 in DNA: TGTGCCAGTAGTAACAGGGGTACCTACGAGCAGTACTTC. It encodes CASSNRGTYEQYF.

The V gene is TRBV28, the J gene TRBJ1-5; D gene uncertain. This CDR3 is 12 amino acids long. Germline V lookup: CDR1 MDHEN, CDR2 SYDVKM. V lost 5 bases and J lost 5, with 7 bases in between. CDR3 protein: CASSPPDQPQHF. The CDR3 DNA sequence: TGTGCCAGCAGTCCGCCGGATCAGCCCCAGCATTTT.

The rearrangement uses TRBV5-5 and TRBJ1-2; 7 nucleotides agree with TRBD1. The CDR3 length is 15 residues. In germline, CDR1 is SGHKS, CDR2 YYEKEE (reference sequence). V was clipped by 4 bases and J by 2 bases; unmatched bases: 8. In DNA form, the CDR3 reads TGTGCCAGCAGCCGAACGGGACAGCTAAACTATGGCTACACCTTC. It specifies CASSRTGQLNYGYTF.

V gene TRBV19 combines with J gene TRBJ2-2; TRBD1 agrees at 7 bases. Looked up from germline, CDR1 is LNHDA and CDR2 is SQIVND (reference sequence). This CDR3 contains 14 residues. V trimming: 7 bases; J trimming: 4 bases; junction bases outside the gene matches: 6. CDR3 region: CASTRQGFTGELFF. The CDR3 nucleotides are TGTGCCAGTACAAGACAGGGCTTCACCGGGGAGCTGTTTTTT.

To note about this clone: It is likely a read error: a sequence one base away is far more abundant. As DNA, the CDR3 is TGTGCCAGCAGCAGGGACACAGCCTACGAGCAGTACTTC. Its protein is CASSRDTAYEQYF. V gene TRBV7-9 combines with J gene TRBJ2-7, with D maybe TRBD1 (6 bases). Per the germline V gene, CDR1 is SEHNR and CDR2 is FQNEAQ (reference sequence). V lost 5 bases and J 2 bases, leaving 10 bases between the germline ends. The CDR3 runs 13 residues.

This rearrangement joins TRBV6-1 to TRBJ2-3; tentatively, D is TRBD2 (6 bases). V was clipped by 4 bases and J by 6 bases, with 17 bases between them. The CDR3 sequence is 15 residues long. Germline V lookup: CDR1 MNHNS, CDR2 SASEGT. The CDR3 loop reads CASSAIRTGDDTQYF. The CDR3 nucleotides are TGTGCCAGCAGTGCGATTAGGACGGGGGATGATACGCAGTATTTT.

J is TRBJ1-2 and V is TRBV11-2, with no clear D. This CDR3 is built from 18 residues. V was cut by 1 base and J by 5 bases, with 23 bases left in between. Germline values: CDR1 SGHAT, CDR2 FQNNGV. CDR3: CASSLGAIQALSGYGYTF. The CDR3 coding sequence is TGTGCCAGCAGCTTAGGGGCAATCCAGGCTCTATCTGGGTATGGCTACACCTTC.

The chain has TRBV28 and TRBJ2-7; 8 nucleotides agree with TRBD1. The V gene's germline CDR1 is MDHEN and CDR2 SYDVKM. V lost 5 bases, J lost 2 bases, and 11 bases stayed unmatched. CDR3 length equals 16 residues. For the CDR3, the DNA is TGTGCCAGCAGTAACCAGGGGGCAACCGGGCCCTACGAGCAGTACTTC. It encodes CASSNQGATGPYEQYF. The entire variable domain, with the rest obtained from reference TRBV28 and TRBJ2-7, is as follows: DVKVTQSSRYLVKRTGEKVFLECVQDMDHENMFWYRQDPGLGLRLIYFSYDVKMKEKGDIPEGYSVSREKKERFSLILESASTNQTSMYLCASSNQGATGPYEQYFGPGTRLTVT.

J is TRBJ2-5 and V is TRBV5-1; no clear D gene. The germline CDR1 and CDR2 sequences are SGHRS and YFSETQ. The ends were cut back, 0 bases at V and 3 bases at J, with 9 bases in the middle. The CDR3 covers 14 residues. The DNA of the CDR3 is TGCGCCAGCAGCTTGGGACGTCCAGAAGAGACCCAGTACTTC. Its protein is CASSLGRPEETQYF.

The chain employs TRBV7-9 and TRBJ2-7; 14 bases match TRBD2. In germline, CDR1 is SEHNR, CDR2 FQNEAQ (reference sequence). Trimming took 5 bases from V and 5 from J; bases not matched to a gene: 5. The CDR3 length is 15 residues. The CDR3 nucleotides are TGTGCCAGCAGCGGGACTAGCGGGGGCTCGGACGAGCAGTACTTC. This translates into CASSGTSGGSDEQYF.

About this clone itself: At the DNA level, this CDR3 is encoded by other sequences in the same sample as well. The genes are TRBV2 and TRBJ2-7; D uncertain. Germline CDR1 and CDR2: SNHLY and FYNNEI. The germline V and J ends were trimmed by 4 bases and 3 bases, with 4 bases remaining between them. The CDR3 is 11 amino acids. The CDR3 spells CASSAYYEQYF. CDR3 coding DNA: TGTGCCAGCAGTGCCTACTACGAGCAGTACTTC.

V is TRBV27 and J is TRBJ2-1; D remains ambiguous. CDR1 is MNHEY and CDR2 is SMNVEV in the germline V gene (reference sequence). Trimming shortened V by 2 bases and J by 5 bases, and 10 bases separated the two germline ends. There are 14 residues in the CDR3. The chain's CDR3 is CASSLGGVDNEQFF. The CDR3 DNA reads TGTGCCAGCAGTTTAGGTGGAGTCGACAATGAGCAGTTCTTC.